This T cell receptor (beta chain) is from a study of shared clonotypes between healthy human individuals (dated by TCRdb to about 2020). With respect to the entire study: A couple of women and three men aged 18 to 49 years were included in the cohort. Per donor, three plates each were used for CD4 naive and CD4 memory, two for CD8 naive, and one for CD8 memory. To estimate repertoire size and how much clonotype sharing occurs between individuals, the study deeply sequenced the blood TCR repertoires of about 5 healthy adults. Different laboratories and diverse techniques were used to prepare libraries and sequence TCR repertoires, to increase sequencing depth and limit assay-specific biases. Between about 0.85 and 10 billion PBMCs per donor were obtained by leukapheresis.

CD8 naive samples were obtained by positive selection for CCR7 among CD45RO-negative cells, yielding a CD45RA+CCR7+ population from which TemRA cells were excluded. Donors were healthy HIV-negative adults with no recently reported acute infections or vaccinations. Only Caucasian adults living in Nashville, Tennessee, USA were represented among the donors. Blood was collected by leukapheresis, and PBMCs were isolated by Ficoll-Histopaque density gradient centrifugation and then cryopreserved in liquid nitrogen vapor phase. Analytical flow cytometry was used to check the purity and quantity of each magnetically sorted T cell population. Genomic DNA was isolated from each sorted fraction and quantified by UV absorbance on a Nanodrop 2000c. Note on this clone: The antigen it recognizes is unknown. Base qualities are missing; no much larger clone stands one base away.

Here is what the overall study found, with its caveats: Based on pairwise subsampling, the degree of clonotype sharing among donors was expected to be affected by sequencing depth. Only blood was sampled, and tissue TCR repertoires likely differ from those in blood. When four donors were compared, the shared fraction of clonotypes was roughly 5% for naive CD4, around 4% for naive CD8, 2% to 2.5% for memory CD4, and approximately 0.4% for memory CD8. Clonotypes shared by all four sorted-subset donors showed higher generation probabilities than non-shared clonotypes. Estimated clonotype richness was generally larger for naive than for memory subsets. Rarefaction of sorted-subset datasets indicated incomplete sequencing despite the large sequencing depth. Because the study included only a small number of donors, the genetic and exposure-history diversity represented was limited.

TCR CDR3 regions were amplified from genomic DNA by multiplex PCR using the deep immunoSEQ assay. Extracted genomic DNA from each cell subset was distributed evenly across all wells of several immunoSEQ 96-well plates, and each plate was treated as a replicate. For sorted subsets, about 200 ng genomic DNA, equal to 30,000 to 35,000 T cell genomes, was loaded into each replicate PCR. The purified libraries were quantified using a Qubit 3.0 fluorometer, sized with a Bioanalyzer 2100, and then quantified again using the KAPA Library Quantification kit. A separate single-read 150-cycle Illumina NextSeq 550 flow cell was used to sequence each immunoSEQ 96-well plate. The authors processed their data as follows. Because only junctional sequences without quality scores were contained in the immunoSEQ output, filtering matching that applied to full-length reads could not be performed. Sequences were annotated with PyIR, a Python wrapper for IgBLAST v1.9, and V/J genes and CDR3 were assigned using IMGT germline references. Reads with weak V/J assignments (E-value above 1e-6), missing CDR3, stop codons, out-of-frame junctions, or ambiguous translated residues were removed. V3J clonotypes were defined by identical inferred V gene, J gene, and CDR3 amino acid sequence. The percentage overlap between two repertoires was calculated by dividing the number of shared unique clonotypes by the size of the smaller repertoire. Richness of each repertoire was evaluated using RTK rarefaction, the Chao1 estimator, and Recon v2.1 estimates of unobserved clonotypes. OLGA was used to compute generation probabilities for all TCRbeta clonotypes that the gDNA method yielded from a handful of donors. The table comes from immuneACCESS by way of TCRdb, which keeps in-frame sequences with V and J called. Part of the clones is missing from these tables; in studies checked, under half for an unresolved V gene and the rest for unknown reasons. V and J calls and clone size are copied from that table; D and trimming were computed from the DNA. Present in this sample are a few million clones, roughly 93% of which were seen just once. The leading ten clones occupy over 1.5% of the sample.

The TCR comes from a man between 18 and 29 years old in good health. Some clones in this sample may be carry-over from other donors' samples. Sequences were obtained from naive CD8+ T cells from PBMCs. The cell subset or site label for this specimen denotes: CD45RA+CCR7+.

For the CDR3, the sequence is CASSALAGVWNEQFF. The DNA sequence is as follows: TGTGCCAGCAGCGCCTTAGCGGGAGTGTGGAATGAGCAGTTCTTC. The receptor chain draws on TRBV9 and TRBJ2-1, with 9 bases in between that match TRBD2. CDR1 and CDR2, looked up from the germline V gene, are SGDLS and YYNGEE. The CDR3 runs 15 amino acids, cysteine and phenylalanine included. Only the CDR3 part of the read is kept: 45 bases, read in frame from the first base. Trimming takes 3 bases off V and 7 bases off J; junction bases not matched to a gene: 8.